This section outlines one T cell receptor (beta chain) sequence together with its context. Its antigen remains unidentified. This CDR3 is built from 15 residues. Trimming cost V 0 bases and J 6 bases, with 12 bases left between them. Germline-derived CDR1 and CDR2 are MNHNS and SASEGT. Allogeneic regulatory or mature dendritic cells were co-cultured for approximately 5 days with CFSE-labeled sorted T cells at 1:10. This record belongs to a study of regulatory dendritic cells for organ transplantation. About the research overall: Day 6 dendritic cell cultures were stimulated with LPS. Study-level results: Naive CD4+ and CD8+ repertoires were highly diverse; memory CD8+ was most oligoclonal. Memory CD8+ clonal expansion seemed more limited with regulatory than mature dendritic cells.

Sequenced by immunoSEQ multiplex PCR; TCRdb stores in-frame clones only, minus some. There are over 10,000 clones in the sample; 74% occur only once, and approximately 0.63% lies in the top ten. The receptor comes from a human donor in good health. V gene TRBV6-1 combines with J gene TRBJ1-5, with D possibly TRBD1 on 6 matching bases. Input material: naive CD4+ T cells from blood cultured with regulatory dendritic cells. Subset denoted: CD45RA+ naive T cells. CDR3 DNA sequence: TGTGCCAGCAGTGAAGCCCTAGGGGGGGGTCAGCCCCAGCATTTT. This codes for CASSEALGGGQPQHF.